Listed here are 9 T cell receptor beta chains from one sample, sequenced in a study of cytomegalovirus exposure and HLA in healthy donors. PCR employed 60 Vbeta and 13 Jbeta primers. Assay used: immunoSEQ multiplex PCR; TCRdb lists only in-frame clones, some missing. In the table there are 150,000 or so clones, 70% to 80% of which are singletons. The specimen sequenced was PBMCs. These receptors originate from a man under 40 in good health and CMV-seropositive.

The gene calls are TRBV5-1 and TRBJ1-1; 10 nucleotides align to TRBD1. Germline V CDR1 and CDR2: SGHRS, YFSETQ. J was trimmed by 1 base and V by 4 bases; bases with no gene match: 4. CDR3 length: 15 amino acids. Written as DNA, the CDR3 is TGCGCCAGCAGCCCGCGGGACAGGGGGAACACTGAAGCTTTCTTT. This sequence encodes CASSPRDRGNTEAFF.

As DNA, the CDR3 is TGTGCCAGCAGCGTGGAGACTGACCTTAACTATGGCTACACCTTC. Protein sequence: CASSVETDLNYGYTF. The chain links TRBV9 to TRBJ1-2; D is ambiguous. Germline lookup yields CDR1 SGDLS and CDR2 YYNGEE. The CDR3 consists of 15 residues. V gave up 2 bases and J gave up 1 base, with 12 bases separating them.

The chain couples TRBV7-3 to TRBJ1-1, with 9 bases that match TRBD1. There are 12 residues in the CDR3. Germline CDR1 is SGHTA and CDR2 is FQGTGA. V lost 5 bases to trimming and J lost 10 bases; unmatched junction nucleotides: 5. The CDR3: CASSAGTGRAFF. The DNA for the CDR3 is TGTGCCAGCAGCGCCGGGACAGGGAGAGCTTTCTTT.

The chain carries TRBV2 and TRBJ1-2; D remains unclear. Germline CDR1 SNHLY, CDR2 FYNNEI. CDR3 length: 13 amino acids. V lost 8 bases and J lost 2, with 12 bases in between. In DNA form, the CDR3 reads TGTGCCAGCTCCCCGGGGAAGAACTATGGCTACACCTTC. This encodes CASSPGKNYGYTF.

This sequence joins TRBV10-1 and TRBJ2-3, with D possibly being TRBD2 (6 bases). The CDR3 totals 15 residues. Trimming removed 3 bases at V and 1 base at J, with 11 bases between. CDR1 is WNHNN, CDR2 SYGVQD, per germline (reference sequence). CDR3 DNA sequence: TGCGCCAGCAGTGATCCGGGACTTGGCACAGATACGCAGTATTTT. Translation: CASSDPGLGTDTQYF.

This sequence joins TRBV29-1 and TRBJ1-3, with TRBD1 matching 8 bases. Germline assignment: CDR1 SQVTM and CDR2 ANQGSEA. The V gene end was trimmed by 6 bases and the J gene end by 4 bases; junction bases not matched to a gene: 8. The length of the CDR3 is 14 residues. CDR3: CSVDQGARGNTIYF. CDR3 sequence (DNA): TGCAGCGTCGATCAGGGGGCGCGGGGAAACACCATATATTTT.

This chain connects TRBV7-2 to TRBJ2-3; D is ambiguous. From germline, CDR1 is SGHTA and CDR2 FQGNSA. The CDR3 spans 15 residues. Trimming took 1 base from V and 2 from J, leaving 10 bases between them. CDR3 nucleotides: TGTGCCAGCAGCTTAGTGGCTTCTTACACAGATACGCAGTATTTT. It translates to CASSLVASYTDTQYF.

Only one count was recorded for this clone. The chain recombines TRBV28 with TRBJ2-3, with TRBD1 identical over 9 bases. This CDR3 spans 17 amino acids. Germline V gives CDR1 MDHEN, CDR2 SYDVKM. V lost 3 bases and J lost 2; bases outside the gene matches: 9. CDR3 DNA: TGTGCCAGCAGTTTTCTCGGACAGGGGTCCCCCACAGATACGCAGTATTTT. Protein product: CASSFLGQGSPTDTQYF.

The CDR3 DNA follows: TGTGCCAGCAGTGAAGGGGACAGAGTCTATGAGCAGTTCTTC. Encoded protein: CASSEGDRVYEQFF. This chain uses TRBV2 with TRBJ2-1; 7 bases fit TRBD1. Germline V gene lookup returns CDR1 SNHLY and CDR2 FYNNEI. The CDR3 totals 14 residues. With V trimmed by 1 base and J by 8 bases, 5 bases remained unmatched.